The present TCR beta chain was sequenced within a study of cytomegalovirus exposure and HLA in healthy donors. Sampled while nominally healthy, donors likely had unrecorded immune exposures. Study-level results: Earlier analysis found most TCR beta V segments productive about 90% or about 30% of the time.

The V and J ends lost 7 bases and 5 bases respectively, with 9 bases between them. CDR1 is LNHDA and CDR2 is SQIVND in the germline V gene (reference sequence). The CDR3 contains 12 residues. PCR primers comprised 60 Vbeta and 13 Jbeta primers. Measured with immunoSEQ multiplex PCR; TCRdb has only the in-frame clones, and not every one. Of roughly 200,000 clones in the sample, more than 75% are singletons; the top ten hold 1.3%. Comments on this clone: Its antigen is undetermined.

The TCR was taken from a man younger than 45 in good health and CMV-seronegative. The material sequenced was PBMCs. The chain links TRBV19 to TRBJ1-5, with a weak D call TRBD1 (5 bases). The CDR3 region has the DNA TGTGCCAGTAAGGAGGGGTATCAGCCCCAGCATTTT. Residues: CASKEGYQPQHF.